This T cell receptor beta chain was captured by sequencing in a study of T cells in tumors after PD-1 blockade. Sequencing used immunoSEQ multiplex PCR; TCRdb keeps in-frame clones, though not all of them. The table records about 19,000 clones, around 85% of them present only once. The CDR3 sequence is 15 residues long. The germline V gene encodes CDR1 SGHTA and CDR2 FQGNSA. Trimming took 1 base from V and 10 from J, leaving 20 bases between them. The table lists this clone with a few counts. The receptor was isolated from a human donor with advanced basal cell or squamous cell carcinoma (not recorded which). J is TRBJ2-7 and V is TRBV7-2, with D hard to call. Material: PBMCs, obtained after anti-PD-1 therapy. The CDR3 DNA is TGTGCCAGCAGCTTAGTGGTTAGTCCGACGGCGAGTCAGTACTTC. It translates to CASSLVVSPTASQYF.